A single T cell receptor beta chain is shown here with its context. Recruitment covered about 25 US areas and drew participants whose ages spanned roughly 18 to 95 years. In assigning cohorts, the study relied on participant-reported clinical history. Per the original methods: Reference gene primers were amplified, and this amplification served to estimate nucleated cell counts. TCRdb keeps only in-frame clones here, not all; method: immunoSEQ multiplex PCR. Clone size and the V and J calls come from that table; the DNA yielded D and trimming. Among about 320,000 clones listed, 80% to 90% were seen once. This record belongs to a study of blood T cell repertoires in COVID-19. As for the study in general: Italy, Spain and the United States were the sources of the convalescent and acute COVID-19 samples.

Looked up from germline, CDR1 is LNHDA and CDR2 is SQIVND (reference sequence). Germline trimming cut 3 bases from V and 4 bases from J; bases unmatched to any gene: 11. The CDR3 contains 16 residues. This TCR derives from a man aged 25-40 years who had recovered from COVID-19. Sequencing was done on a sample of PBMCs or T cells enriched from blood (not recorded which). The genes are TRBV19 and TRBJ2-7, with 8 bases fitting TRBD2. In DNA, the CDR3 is TGTGCCAGTAGTATCGCGGGGGGTAGGGAACCTTACGAGCAGTACTTC. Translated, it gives CASSIAGGREPYEQYF.